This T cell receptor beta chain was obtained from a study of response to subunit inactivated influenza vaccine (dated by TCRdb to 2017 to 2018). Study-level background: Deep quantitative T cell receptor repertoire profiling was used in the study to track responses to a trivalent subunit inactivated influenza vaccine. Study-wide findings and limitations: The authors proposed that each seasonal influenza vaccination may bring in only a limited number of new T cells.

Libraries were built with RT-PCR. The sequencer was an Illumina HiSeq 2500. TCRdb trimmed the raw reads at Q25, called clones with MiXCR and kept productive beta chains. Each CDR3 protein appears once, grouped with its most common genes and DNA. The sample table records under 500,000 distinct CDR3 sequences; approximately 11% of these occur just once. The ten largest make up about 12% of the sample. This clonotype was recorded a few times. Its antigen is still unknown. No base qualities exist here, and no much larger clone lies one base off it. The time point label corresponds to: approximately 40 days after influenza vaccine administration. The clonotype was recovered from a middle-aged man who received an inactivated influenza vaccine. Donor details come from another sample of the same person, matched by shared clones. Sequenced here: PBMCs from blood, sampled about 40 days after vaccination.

At the DNA level, the sequence is TGTGCCAGCAGCGCAGGACAGGGGCCTAACCACGAAGCTTTCTTT. This encodes CASSAGQGPNHEAFF. The sequence links TRBV9 to TRBJ1-1, and TRBD1 matches 9 of the central bases. The CDR3 measures 15 amino acids from cysteine to phenylalanine. The read is trimmed to its CDR3 DNA, 45 bases read in frame from base 1. Trimming leaves V shorter by 3 bases and J shorter by 8 bases, with the junction holding 11 bases beyond the gene matches. Reading the germline V gene gives CDR1 SGDLS and CDR2 YYNGEE. Beyond the CDR3, the reference TRBV9 and TRBJ1-1 genes provide the residues; the full variable domain reads: DSGVTQTPKHLITATGQRVTLRCSPRSGDLSVYWYQQSLDQGLQFLIQYYNGEERAKGNILERFSAQQFPDLHSELNLSSLELGDSALYFCASSAGQGPNHEAFFGQGTRLTVV.